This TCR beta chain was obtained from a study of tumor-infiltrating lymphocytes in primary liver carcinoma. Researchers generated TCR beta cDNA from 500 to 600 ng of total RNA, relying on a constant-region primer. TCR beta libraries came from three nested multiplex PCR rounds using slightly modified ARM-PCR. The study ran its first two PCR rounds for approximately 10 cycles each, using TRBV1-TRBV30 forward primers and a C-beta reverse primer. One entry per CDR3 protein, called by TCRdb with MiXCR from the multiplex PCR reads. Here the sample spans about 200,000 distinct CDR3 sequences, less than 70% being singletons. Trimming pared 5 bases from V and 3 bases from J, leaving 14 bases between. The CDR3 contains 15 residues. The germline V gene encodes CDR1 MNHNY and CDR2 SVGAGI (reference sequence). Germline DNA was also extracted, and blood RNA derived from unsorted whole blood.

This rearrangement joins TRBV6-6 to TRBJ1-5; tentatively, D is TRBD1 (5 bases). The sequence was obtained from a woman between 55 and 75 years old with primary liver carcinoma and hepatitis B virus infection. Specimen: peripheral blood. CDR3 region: CASSRTPGTNQPQHF. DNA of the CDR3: TGTGCCAGCAGTCGAACCCCGGGGACCAATCAGCCCCAGCATTTT.